Listed below are T cell receptor beta chains from one sample, sequenced in a study of chemoradiotherapy in HPV16-positive cancers. Profiling relied on immunoSEQ multiplex PCR, and the TCRdb table lists in-frame clones only, not all of them. Altogether 10,000 to 11,000 clones are present, approximately 74% being singletons, with the ten largest covering 36%. The specimen was obtained from a patient who underwent chemoradiotherapy. These receptors were collected from a human donor with HPV-associated anogenital cancer. The CDR3 runs from the conserved cysteine through the conserved F or W. D genes are given only for firm matches. The listing skips clone size in some rows; elsewhere it reads once, few, many or a size class.

J gene	V gene	D gene	clone size	CDR3 DNA	CDR3 protein
TRBJ1-2	TRBV7-2	TRBD1	.	TGTGCCAGCAGCTTAGGGGACAGGGAAAGTTTGAACTATGGCTACACCTTC	CASSLGDRESLNYGYTF
TRBJ1-6	TRBV5-1	.	.	TGCGCCAGCAGCTTGGCGGGCCCGAGTTATTCACCCCTCCACTTT	CASSLAGPSYSPLHF
TRBJ1-1	TRBV7-9	TRBD1	few	TGTGCCAGCAGAAGGAATTGGGGACAGCGGAACACTGAAGCTTTCTTT	CASRRNWGQRNTEAFF
TRBJ2-2	TRBV6-4	.	once	TGTGCCAGCAGTGACTCTAGCACCGGGGAGCTGTTTTTT	CASSDSSTGELFF
TRBJ2-3	TRBV2	.	.	TGTGCCAGCAGTGTGTCGGGGGCGGGCACAGATACGCAGTATTTT	CASSVSGAGTDTQYF
TRBJ2-7	TRBV19	.	.	TGTGCCAGTAGCCCACGGGGAGACCTGGACGAGCAGTACTTC	CASSPRGDLDEQYF
TRBJ1-1	TRBV19	.	.	TGTGCCAGTAGTATAGGGGCAGGTACCACTGAAGCTTTCTTT	CASSIGAGTTEAFF
TRBJ2-1	TRBV5-4	.	once	TGTGCCAGCAGCCCCCTACAGGGGGGGTCCTACAATGAGCAGTTCTTC	CASSPLQGGSYNEQFF
TRBJ1-2	TRBV6-5	.	.	TGTGCCAGCAGTTACTCGAGCGGCCGAGGATGGGGCTACACCTTC	CASSYSSGRGWGYTF
TRBJ1-3	TRBV30	.	.	TGTGCCTGGTCAAGGAGCTCTGGAAACACCATATATTTT	CAWSRSSGNTIYF
TRBJ2-5	TRBV5-4	TRBD2	.	TGTGCCAGCAAACCCGGCGGGGGGAGCGAGACCCAGTACTTC	CASKPGGGSETQYF
TRBJ2-1	TRBV7-3	.	few	TGTGCCAGCGGTCAAGCGCATGAGCAGTTCTTC	CASGQAHEQFF
TRBJ1-2	TRBV5-5	TRBD1	few	TGTGCCAGCAGCTCGCCGGGACAGGGCTCCTATGGCTACACCTTC	CASSSPGQGSYGYTF
TRBJ1-1	TRBV27	.	once	TGTGCCAGCTGGGGGGTTTACAATGAAGCTTTCTTT	CASWGVYNEAFF
TRBJ2-7	TRBV5-5	.	.	TGTGCCAGCAGCTTGGCCGGGGTGAGCTCCTACGAGCAGTACTTC	CASSLAGVSSYEQYF
TRBJ2-7	TRBV6-1	TRBD2	.	TGTGCCAGCAGTGGGACAGGATCTAGCGGGAGCAAGCAGTACTTC	CASSGTGSSGSKQYF
TRBJ1-2	TRBV4-3	.	large	TGCGCCAGCAGCCAAGATGAGGGGAGGAGGGATGGCTACACCTTC	CASSQDEGRRDGYTF
TRBJ1-4	TRBV27	.	.	TGTGCCAGCAGTTACAGCGCAACTAATGAAAAACTGTTTTTT	CASSYSATNEKLFF
TRBJ2-3	TRBV6-4	.	.	TGTGCCAGCAGTGAGGGCCCATACCTAGGGACAGATACGCAGTATTTT	CASSEGPYLGTDTQYF
TRBJ1-1	TRBV6-6	.	few	TGTGCCAGCAGTTCGGTCCTCCCGAGCACTGAAGCTTTCTTT	CASSSVLPSTEAFF
TRBJ1-1	TRBV4-1	.	few	TGCGCCAGCAGCCAAGGGCAGGGGATAGGCACTGAAGCTTTCTTT	CASSQGQGIGTEAFF
TRBJ2-1	TRBV30	.	.	TGTGCCTGGGGTGCAGTCAATGAGCAGTTCTTC	CAWGAVNEQFF
TRBJ1-6	TRBV27	.	.	TGTGCCAGCAGTTCCCTCGCCCCTCACCCGGGGTCACCCCTCCACTTT	CASSSLAPHPGSPLHF
TRBJ1-1	TRBV7-2	.	.	TGTGCCAGCAGCTTATATCCAGACACTGAAGCTTTCTTT	CASSLYPDTEAFF
TRBJ1-5	TRBV6-5	.	few	TGTGCCAGCAGTATTCAGGGTAGCAATCAGCCCCAGCATTTT	CASSIQGSNQPQHF
TRBJ2-3	TRBV7-9	.	.	TGTGCCAGCAGCCTTGACTGGGGGACAGATACGCAGTATTTT	CASSLDWGTDTQYF